The clone carrying this TCR beta chain was found a few times. These data are taken from a study of blood T cell repertoires in COVID-19. Study context: Samples taken during acute and convalescent COVID-19 were collected in the United States, Italy and Spain.

How the authors handled the data: Reference gene primer amplification in the assay estimated nucleated cell counts. Generated by immunoSEQ multiplex PCR, the TCRdb table keeps only in-frame clones and is missing some. V, J and clone size reflect that table, while D and trimming were determined from the DNA. The repertoire consists of 100,000 or so clones, with approximately 83% occurring once and the leading ten covering more than 3%. Between the trimmed V and J ends, which lost 5 bases and 1 base, there was a span of 8 bases. CDR3 size: 13 residues. Looked up from germline, CDR1 is SGHNT and CDR2 is YENEEA.

The gene calls are TRBV11-3 and TRBJ1-1, with unresolved D. This sequence was found in a man aged 55 to 70 with acute or convalescent COVID-19. Sequencing was carried out using peripheral blood. CDR3 sequence: CASSLWPNTEAFF. CDR3 DNA sequence: TGTGCCAGCAGCCTCTGGCCGAACACTGAAGCTTTCTTT.